Sequencing of this TCR beta chain was carried out in a study of cytomegalovirus exposure and HLA in healthy donors. Study-level information: Earlier findings included some 100 million unique TCR beta sequences obtained from 150 million to 200 million T cells.

The CDR3 is made up of 15 amino acids. V shed 3 bases and J shed 0 bases, with 11 bases lying between them. Germline CDR1 GTSNPN, CDR2 SVGIG (reference sequence). Study-level results: Relative to the approximately 630-donor mean, N-insertions were reportedly fewer in an Asian-associated ancestry cluster in a later analysis.

With regard to this clone: Its matching antigen is unknown.

The PCR contained 60 Vbeta and 13 Jbeta primers. The data were produced by immunoSEQ multiplex PCR, yet TCRdb's version contains in-frame clones alone and is incomplete. Found here are about 95,000 clones, 70% to 85% of them singletons; the top ten hold under 8.5%. The specimen was PBMCs. The TCR sequence derives from a man aged 60 to 75 in good health and CMV-seronegative. The rearrangement links TRBV30 to TRBJ1-4, with D hard to call. Written as DNA, the CDR3 is TGTGCCTGGAGCGTAAACTTGGCAACTAATGAAAAACTGTTTTTT. Its translation: CAWSVNLATNEKLFF.